The next 16 T cell receptor beta chains were all read from a single sample in a study of spatial heterogeneity in lung cancer. This sample's time point: sample taken at primary tumor resection. Unsorted whole RNA samples from tumor, nontumor lung or frozen PBMC were sequenced. MiXCR, applied by TCRdb to the 5' RACE reads, yields one record per CDR3 protein. The table records around 48,000 distinct CDR3 sequences, approximately 5% of them present only once. The sample in question was PBMCs, obtained at surgery. Receptors originate from a male donor with early-stage non-small cell lung cancer.

This clonotype came up many times. The V call is TRBV18, the J call TRBJ1-5; no firm D call. Trimming took off 8 bases at V and 1 base at J, with 9 bases between the two ends. The CDR3 extends over 13 amino acids. The germline gives CDR1 KGHSH, CDR2 LQKENI. CDR3 nucleotide sequence: TGTGCCAGCGCGGACGGGAGCAATCAGCCCCAGCATTTT. Translation gives CASADGSNQPQHF.

This clonotype was detected ten times or more. The V and J genes are TRBV6-2 or TRBV6-3 and TRBJ2-1; maybe TRBD2 (5 bases). CDR1 is MNHEY, CDR2 SVGEGT, per germline. The CDR3 contains 12 residues. V lost 8 bases, J lost 4 bases, and 9 bases lay in between. In nucleotides, the CDR3 is TGTGCCAGCTGCCGGACTTACAATGAGCAGTTCTTC. It is translated as CASCRTYNEQFF.

There are many counts of this clonotype. The chain uses TRBV12-3 or TRBV12-4 and TRBJ1-4; D is unclear. The CDR3 covers 13 residues. V was trimmed by 4 bases and J by 8 bases, leaving 11 bases between them. The CDR3 sequence is CASSSRWVEKLFF. The CDR3 DNA reads TGTGCCAGCAGTTCCCGCTGGGTCGAAAAACTGTTTTTT.

This clonotype has at least ten counts. The rearrangement uses TRBV5-4 and TRBJ2-5; 8 nucleotides line up with TRBD1. The germline gives CDR1 SGHNT, CDR2 YYREEE (reference sequence). The length of the CDR3 is 14 residues. The V gene end was trimmed by 1 base and the J gene end by 5 bases; junction bases not matched to a gene: 4. DNA for the CDR3: TGTGCCAGCAGCTTGCGCGGACAGGGTGAGACCCAGTACTTC. Translated: CASSLRGQGETQYF.

Many counts were recorded for this clonotype. The chain recombines TRBV4-1 with TRBJ1-2; D is perhaps TRBD1 (5 bases). CDR3 size: 13 residues. Per germline, CDR1 MGHRA and CDR2 YSYEKL. V was trimmed by 7 bases and J by 8 bases, leaving 17 bases between them. Written as DNA, the CDR3 is TGCGCCAGCATGTCCCGGGACGGGAGGGGCTACACCTTC. Amino acid sequence: CASMSRDGRGYTF.

At least ten counts were recorded for this clonotype. V and J are TRBV7-2 and TRBJ1-1, with D possibly TRBD1 on 6 matching bases. CDR1 SGHTA and CDR2 FQGNSA come from the germline V gene. V dropped 3 bases and J dropped 1 base, with 12 bases sitting between them. This CDR3 region has 15 residues. For the CDR3, the DNA is TGTGCCAGCAGCTTTCGTACAGGGACGAACACTGAAGCTTTCTTT. Protein: CASSFRTGTNTEAFF.

As concerns this clonotype: A much more abundant neighbour one base away suggests this may be a read error. This chain uses TRBV6-2 or TRBV6-3 with TRBJ2-7, with 9 bases aligning to TRBD1. The CDR3 length is 14 residues. Germline V gene data show CDR1 as MNHEY and CDR2 as SVGEGT. CDR3 sequence reads: CAISPGDRDYEQYF. In DNA form, the CDR3 reads TGTGCCATCAGTCCAGGGGACAGGGACTACGAGCAGTACTTC.

This clonotype has just one count. Given a much more abundant clone one base away, this may be a read error. V is TRBV25-1 and J is TRBJ1-1; D gene uncertain. There are 17 residues in the CDR3. Per the germline V gene, CDR1 is MGHDK and CDR2 is SYGVNS. The CDR3 here is CASGESNSRWVNTEAFF. For the CDR3, the DNA is TGTGCCAGCGGTGAATCGAATAGCCGCTGGGTGAACACTGAAGCTTTCTTT.

This clonotype showed up just once. Its ends do not fully match the called genes, so a read error is possible. The rearrangement links TRBV5-6 to TRBJ2-2, with TRBD2 matching over 11 bases. The CDR3 extends over 17 amino acids. CDR1 is SGHDT and CDR2 is YYEEEE in the germline V gene. The CDR3 bases are TGTGCCAGCAGCTTGGCGCTAGCGGGAGGCCGCGCCGGGGAGCTGTATTTT. It yields the protein CASSLALAGGRAGELYF.

V and J are TRBV7-2 and TRBJ2-1; 10 bases agree with TRBD2. J gave up 2 bases and V 4 bases, and 2 bases lay outside the gene matches. The CDR3 contains 15 residues. Looked up from germline, CDR1 is SGHTA and CDR2 is FQGNSA. CDR3 nucleotides: TGTGCCAGCAGCTCTAGCGGGAGTCCCTACAATGAGCAGTTCTTC. This translates into CASSSSGSPYNEQFF.

This clonotype was found many times. CDR3 coding DNA: TGTGCCATCAAAATGACAGGCGGAAAGGCTGAAGCTTTCTTT. It codes for CAIKMTGGKAEAFF. J is TRBJ1-1 and V is TRBV10-3; D is perhaps TRBD1 (6 bases). CDR1 ENHRY and CDR2 SYGVKD come from the germline V gene. The CDR3 sequence is 14 residues long. V was shortened by 7 bases and J by 6 bases, with 18 bases between the two germline ends.

This clonotype was detected many times. This chain joins TRBV11-2 and TRBJ2-7; maybe TRBD2 (6 bases). The ends were cut back, 6 bases at V and 0 bases at J, with 12 bases in the middle. Germline V gene sequence: CDR1 SGHAT, CDR2 FQNNGV. The CDR3 totals 14 residues. The CDR3 is CASSAGLSSYEQYF. As DNA, the CDR3 is TGTGCCAGCAGTGCGGGGCTGAGCTCCTACGAGCAGTACTTC.

The CDR3 DNA reads TGTGCCAGCAGTTACTCGATGGGACAGGGAGACGAGCAGTACTTC. It translates to CASSYSMGQGDEQYF. The rearrangement uses TRBV6-2 or TRBV6-3 and TRBJ2-7, with TRBD1 matching 9 bases. Losses at the gene ends were 0 bases for V and 5 bases for J; bases not matched to a gene: 5. This CDR3 region has 15 residues. Germline loops: CDR1 MNHEY, CDR2 SVGEGT.

This clonotype appeared many times. J is TRBJ2-5 and V is TRBV4-2, with TRBD1 as a possible D gene (6 bases). The CDR3 is made up of 15 amino acids. Trimming cost V 2 bases and J 1 base, with 11 bases left between them. The germline gives CDR1 LGHNA, CDR2 YNFKEQ. CDR3 bases: TGTGCCAGCAGCCAACCCGGGACACCCCAAGAGACCCAGTACTTC. Protein product: CASSQPGTPQETQYF.

This clonotype has a count of ten or more. The chain uses TRBV20-1 and TRBJ2-7; tentative D call: TRBD2 (6 bases). The CDR3 length is 15 residues. Trimming removed 0 bases at V and 3 bases at J, with 15 bases between. Germline V lookup: CDR1 DFQATT, CDR2 SNEGSKA (reference sequence). The CDR3 region has the DNA TGCAGTGCTAGAGATCTCCCGGGAGTATACTACGAGCAGTACTTC. As protein: CSARDLPGVYYEQYF.

The chain couples TRBV5-8 to TRBJ1-1; 9 nucleotides match TRBD1. The ends lost 5 bases at V and 2 bases at J; junction bases unmatched: 7. This CDR3 region has 15 residues. Per the germline V gene, CDR1 is SGHTS and CDR2 is YDEGEE. CDR3 DNA sequence: TGTGCCAGCAGTAGGACGGGACAGGGAAACACTGAAGCTTTCTTT. Translating it yields CASSRTGQGNTEAFF.